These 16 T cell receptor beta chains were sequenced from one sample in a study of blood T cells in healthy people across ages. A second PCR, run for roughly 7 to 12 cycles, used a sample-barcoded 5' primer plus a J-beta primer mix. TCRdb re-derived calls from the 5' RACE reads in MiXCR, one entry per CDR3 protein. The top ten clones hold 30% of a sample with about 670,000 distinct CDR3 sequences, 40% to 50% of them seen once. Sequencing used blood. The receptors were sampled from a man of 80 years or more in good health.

The DNA for the CDR3 is TGTGCCAGCAGTCCAAGTCCCGGGGCTAATGAAAAACTGTTTTTT. Amino acid sequence: CASSPSPGANEKLFF. The rearrangement joins TRBV12-3 or TRBV12-4 to TRBJ1-4, with unresolved D. CDR3 size: 15 residues. Trimming shortened V by 5 bases and J by 3 bases, and 13 bases separated the two germline ends.

The CDR3 region has the DNA TGTGCCAGCAGTGCGCGGGGCGTGTTAACAGATACGCAGTATTTT. Translated, it gives CASSARGVLTDTQYF. This sequence joins TRBV12-3 or TRBV12-4 and TRBJ2-3; D perhaps matches TRBD2 (6 bases). The CDR3 spans 15 residues. V lost 5 bases and J 3 bases, leaving 15 bases between the germline ends.

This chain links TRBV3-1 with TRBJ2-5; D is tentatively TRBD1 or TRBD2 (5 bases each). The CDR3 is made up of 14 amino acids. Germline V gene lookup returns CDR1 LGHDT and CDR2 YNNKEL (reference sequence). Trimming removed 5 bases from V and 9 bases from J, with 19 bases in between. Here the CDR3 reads CASSNPGPFEAQYF. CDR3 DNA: TGTGCCAGCAGCAACCCGGGACCCTTCGAGGCCCAGTACTTC.

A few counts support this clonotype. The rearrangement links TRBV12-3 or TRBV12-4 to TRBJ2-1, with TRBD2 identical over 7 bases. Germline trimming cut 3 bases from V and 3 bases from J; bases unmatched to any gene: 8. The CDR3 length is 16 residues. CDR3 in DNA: TGTGCCAGCAGTTTTCGGGGAGGGCGCGGCTACAATGAGCAGTTCTTC. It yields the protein CASSFRGGRGYNEQFF.

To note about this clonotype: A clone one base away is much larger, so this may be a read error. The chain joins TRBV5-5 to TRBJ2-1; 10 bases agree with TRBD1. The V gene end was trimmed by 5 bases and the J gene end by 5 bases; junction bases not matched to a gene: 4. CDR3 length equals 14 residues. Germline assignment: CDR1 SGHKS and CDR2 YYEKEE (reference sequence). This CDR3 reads CASSGTGVNNEQFF. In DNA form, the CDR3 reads TGTGCCAGCAGTGGGACAGGGGTCAACAATGAGCAGTTCTTC.

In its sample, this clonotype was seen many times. CDR3 region: CASSLAIGQRDMNTEAFF. In DNA form, the CDR3 reads TGCGCCAGCAGCCTCGCCATCGGACAGCGGGATATGAACACTGAAGCTTTCTTT. V usage is TRBV4-3 and J usage is TRBJ1-1; maybe TRBD1 (6 bases). Germline loops: CDR1 LGHNA, CDR2 YSLEER. The CDR3 consists of 18 residues. V was trimmed by 4 bases and J by 0 bases, leaving 21 bases between them.

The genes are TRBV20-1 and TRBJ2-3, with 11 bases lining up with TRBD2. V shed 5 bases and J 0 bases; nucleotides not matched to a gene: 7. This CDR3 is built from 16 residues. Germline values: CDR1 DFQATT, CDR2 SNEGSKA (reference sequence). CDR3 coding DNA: TGCAGTGCTTGTTCTAGCGGGGGGCCCAGCACAGATACGCAGTATTTT. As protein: CSACSSGGPSTDTQYF.

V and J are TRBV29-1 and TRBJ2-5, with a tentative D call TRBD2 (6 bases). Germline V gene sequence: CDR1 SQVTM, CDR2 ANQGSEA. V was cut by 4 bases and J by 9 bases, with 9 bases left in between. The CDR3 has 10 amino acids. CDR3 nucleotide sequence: TGCAGCGTTGCCTGGGAGGCCCAGTACTTC. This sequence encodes CSVAWEAQYF. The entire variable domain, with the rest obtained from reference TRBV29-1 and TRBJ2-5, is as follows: SAVISQKPSRDICQRGTSLTIQCQVDSQVTMMFWYRQQPGQSLTLIATANQGSEATYESGFVIDKFPISRPNLTFSTLTVSNMSPEDSSIYLCSVAWEAQYFGPGTRLLVL.

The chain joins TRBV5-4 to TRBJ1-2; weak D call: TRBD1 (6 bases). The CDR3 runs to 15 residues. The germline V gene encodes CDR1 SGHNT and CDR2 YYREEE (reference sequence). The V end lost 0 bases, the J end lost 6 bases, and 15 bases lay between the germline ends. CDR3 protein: CASSLETGTADGYTF. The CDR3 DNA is TGTGCCAGCAGCTTGGAGACAGGCACCGCAGATGGCTACACCTTC.

CDR3 nucleotides: TGCGCCAGCAGCTCCCCCGAACAGGGGACCCTTGGGTTCTTC. Amino acid sequence: CASSSPEQGTLGFF. The chain recombines TRBV5-1 with TRBJ2-1; TRBD1 aligns across 7 bases. Germline loops: CDR1 SGHRS, CDR2 YFSETQ. V was clipped by 3 bases and J by 15 bases; unmatched bases: 15. The CDR3 length is 14 residues.

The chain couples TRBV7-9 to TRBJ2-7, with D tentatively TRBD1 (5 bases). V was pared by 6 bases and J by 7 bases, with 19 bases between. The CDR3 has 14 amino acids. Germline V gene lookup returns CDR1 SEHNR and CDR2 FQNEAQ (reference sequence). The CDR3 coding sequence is TGTGCCAGCAGTCCCCAGGGTATCCACAATGAGCAGTACTTC. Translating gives CASSPQGIHNEQYF.

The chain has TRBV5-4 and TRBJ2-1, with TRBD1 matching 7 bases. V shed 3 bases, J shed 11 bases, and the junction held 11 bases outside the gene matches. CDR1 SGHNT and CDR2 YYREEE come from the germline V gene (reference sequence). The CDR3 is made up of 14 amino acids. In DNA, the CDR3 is TGTGCCAGCAGCTCTCACCAGGGGGACCCTAAGCAGTTCTTC. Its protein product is CASSSHQGDPKQFF.

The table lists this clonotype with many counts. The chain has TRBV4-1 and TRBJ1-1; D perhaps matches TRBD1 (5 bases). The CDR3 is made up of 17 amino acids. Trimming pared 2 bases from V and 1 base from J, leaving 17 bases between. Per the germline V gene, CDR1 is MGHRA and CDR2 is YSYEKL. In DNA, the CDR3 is TGCGCCAGCAGCCAACCACTCGGGACGGCGGAGAACACTGAAGCTTTCTTT. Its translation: CASSQPLGTAENTEAFF.

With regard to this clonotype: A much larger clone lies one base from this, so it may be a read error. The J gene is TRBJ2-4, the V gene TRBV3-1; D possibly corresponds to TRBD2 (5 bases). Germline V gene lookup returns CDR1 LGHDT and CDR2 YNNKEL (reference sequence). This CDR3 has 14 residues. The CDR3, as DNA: TGTGCCAGCAACCAAGAGTTGGGGAGCAACATTCAGTACTTC. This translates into CASNQELGSNIQYF.

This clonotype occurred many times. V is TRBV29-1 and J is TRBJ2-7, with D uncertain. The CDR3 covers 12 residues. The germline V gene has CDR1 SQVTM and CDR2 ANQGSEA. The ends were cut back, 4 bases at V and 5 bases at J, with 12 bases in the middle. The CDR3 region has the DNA TGCAGCGTTGGCCGGTCCGTGGACGAGCAGTACTTC. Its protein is CSVGRSVDEQYF.

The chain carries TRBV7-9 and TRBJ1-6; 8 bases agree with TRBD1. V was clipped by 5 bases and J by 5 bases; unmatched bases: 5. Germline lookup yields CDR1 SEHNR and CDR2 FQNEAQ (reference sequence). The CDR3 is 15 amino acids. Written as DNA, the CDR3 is TGTGCCAGCAGCCCGCCGGACAGGGATAATTCACCCCTCCACTTT. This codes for CASSPPDRDNSPLHF.